This entry is about one T cell receptor beta chain. It has no known antigen specificity. No clone much larger than this one lies a single base away; base qualities are absent. The record originates from a study of T cell repertoires in ileal Crohn's disease (dated by TCRdb to about 2019). About the study as a whole: Median disease duration was roughly 8 years, and about a third of patients were identified as active smokers at the time of surgery. All patients had surgery for a complication: stricturing disease in about 60% and penetrating disease in about 40%. Postoperative therapy was given to about half of the patients, with thiopurines administered to more than 10 patients and anti-TNF agents administered to approximately 20 patients. TCR repertoire analysis was performed in a few dozen Crohn's disease patients drawn from a prospective multicentre cohort. The study was conducted in parallel with a multicentre cohort built to find predictors of early endoscopic recurrence after ileocolonic resection. Endoscopic postoperative recurrence was defined by a Rutgeerts score above i0. The study sequenced roughly 170 mucosal samples from 57 patients, taken at several locations on the surgical specimen and at postoperative endoscopy.

What the research found in general, with its limitations: Compared with non-smokers, patients who were active smokers at surgery showed a significantly higher proportion of clonal expansions (approximately 26% vs 17%, p=0.02). Higher percentages of high-frequency clones at the time of surgery were linked to endoscopic recurrence, and every patient with clonality above 26.8% (18/57) had recurrence. Sorted CD8 T cells carried more high-frequency clones than CD4 T cells, suggesting mucosal expansions were mainly CD8. Mucosal CD4 and CD8 T cells were sorted and sequenced only in a subgroup of patients, the size of which was not stated.

From its cysteine to its phenylalanine, the CDR3 spans 13 amino acids. The read is trimmed to its CDR3 DNA, 39 bases read in frame from base 1. CDR1 MNHNY and CDR2 SVGAGI were looked up in the germline V gene (reference sequence). For commercial TCRB immunosequencing, five hundred nanograms of biopsy DNA were submitted for each sample. Adaptive Biotechnology amplified CDR3 regions from genomic DNA with a two-step multiplex PCR that controlled for amplification bias. Primers for every V and J gene segment were used in the first PCR, and barcodes and Illumina adapters were added in the second PCR. CDR3 libraries were sequenced on an Illumina instrument. Per the source publication's procedure: The analysis used both the pipelines supplied by the vendor and custom analysis of the raw data in R/Bioconductor with R version 3.3.0. Clonality, which ranges from 0 to 1, was calculated as the inverse of the normalised Shannon entropy across all productive clones. The repertoire share taken up by the top 100 clones defined high-frequency clones, and only clones that passed a 95% confidence test were kept. Repertoire diversity was measured with the Simpson index, and overlap between samples was measured with the Morisita-Horn index. As stored in TCRdb, this immuneACCESS dataset retains in-frame rearrangements with V and J assigned. A fraction of the clones does not appear; measured against another copy, unresolved V genes explain less than half of the discrepancy, and the remainder lacks a known reason. That table gives V, J and clone size, and the DNA gave D and trimming. This sample comprises 12,000 or so clones, around 76% of them detected only once. Together, the top ten hold less than 5.5% of the sample.

Adults with ileal or ileocolonic Crohn's disease and an indication for ileocolonic resection were eligible for inclusion. Whole ileal mucosal biopsies were kept frozen at -80 degrees C prior to DNA extraction. Genomic DNA was extracted from frozen whole biopsies with a TRizol-based method and quantified on a NanoDrop 2000 spectrophotometer. The TCR originated in an adult with Crohn's disease. The sequenced sample consisted of ileal tissue. The V and J segments used are TRBV6-6 and TRBJ2-7, with TRBD2 as a weak D call on 7 bases. The base sequence is TGTGCTAGCGAGCGGGACAACTCCTACGAGCAGTACTTC. Translation gives CASERDNSYEQYF.